The sequence of this T cell receptor (beta chain) was determined in a study of CD8 T cells in ankylosing spondylitis. Each TCR beta library was made by quantitative 5'-RACE that incorporated molecular barcodes. One entry per CDR3 protein results from TCRdb running MiXCR on the 5' RACE reads. The table shows approximately 140,000 distinct CDR3 sequences, with 17% occurring only once. The CDR3 consists of 13 residues. Germline CDR1 reads SGHTA; CDR2 reads FQGNSA. The V segment lost 4 bases and the J segment 6 bases; nucleotides outside the gene matches: 5. Concerning this clonotype: Antigen specificity is unknown.

General observations from the study: Clones linked to disease, bearing a CD8+ phenotype, were relatively rare in peripheral blood. A subset of motif variants has previously been described in the synovial fluid and blood of reactive arthritis. From matched ankylosing spondylitis synovial fluid, disease-linked clones were reportedly recovered at significantly enriched levels. For ankylosing spondylitis blood, a TCR beta motif of several highly homologous variants appeared characteristic.

The receptor comes from a male donor with ankylosing spondylitis. The sample consisted of blood, either unsorted or a sorted T cell fraction (not recorded which). The rearrangement joins TRBV7-2 to TRBJ1-1, with TRBD1 matching 7 bases. The CDR3 region has the DNA TGTGCCAGCAGCTCATTCGACAGGGCTGAAGCTTTCTTT. It codes for CASSSFDRAEAFF.